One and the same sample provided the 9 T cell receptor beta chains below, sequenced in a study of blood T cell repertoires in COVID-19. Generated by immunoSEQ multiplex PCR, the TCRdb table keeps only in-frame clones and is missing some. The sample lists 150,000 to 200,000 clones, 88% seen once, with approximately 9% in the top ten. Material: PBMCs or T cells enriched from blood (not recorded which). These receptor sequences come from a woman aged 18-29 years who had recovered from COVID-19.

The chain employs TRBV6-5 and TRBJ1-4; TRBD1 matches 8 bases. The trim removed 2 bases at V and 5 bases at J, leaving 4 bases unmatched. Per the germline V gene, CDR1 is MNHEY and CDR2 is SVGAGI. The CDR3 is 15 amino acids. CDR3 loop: CASSYTQGVNEKLFF. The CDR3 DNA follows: TGTGCCAGCAGTTACACACAGGGGGTAAATGAAAAACTGTTTTTT.

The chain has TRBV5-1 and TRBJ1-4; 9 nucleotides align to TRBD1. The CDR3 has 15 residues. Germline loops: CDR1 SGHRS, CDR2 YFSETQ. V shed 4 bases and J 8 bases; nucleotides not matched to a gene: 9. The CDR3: CASSPMLGTGEKLFF. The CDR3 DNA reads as TGCGCCAGCAGCCCTATGCTAGGGACAGGGGAAAAACTGTTTTTT. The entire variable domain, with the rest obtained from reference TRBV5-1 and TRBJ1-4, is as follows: KAGVTQTPRYLIKTRGQQVTLSCSPISGHRSVSWYQQTPGQGLQFLFEYFSETQRNKGNFPGRFSGRQFSNSRSEMNVSTLELGDSALYLCASSPMLGTGEKLFFGSGTQLSVL.

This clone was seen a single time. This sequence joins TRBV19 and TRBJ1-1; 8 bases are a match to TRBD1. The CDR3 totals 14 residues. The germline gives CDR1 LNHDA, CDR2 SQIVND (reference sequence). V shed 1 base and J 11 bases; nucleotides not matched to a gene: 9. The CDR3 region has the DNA TGTGCCAGTAGTATAGCCAGGGGGCAAGGTCCGGCTTTCTTT. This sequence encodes CASSIARGQGPAFF.

This CDR3 is CAWSYRGIFYEQYF. The CDR3 nucleotides are TGTGCCTGGAGCTACAGGGGGATATTCTACGAGCAGTACTTC. The rearrangement links TRBV30 to TRBJ2-7, with 8 bases lining up with TRBD1. Germline V gives CDR1 GTSNPN, CDR2 SVGIG (reference sequence). The ends lost 3 bases at V and 3 bases at J; junction bases unmatched: 7. This CDR3 has 14 residues.

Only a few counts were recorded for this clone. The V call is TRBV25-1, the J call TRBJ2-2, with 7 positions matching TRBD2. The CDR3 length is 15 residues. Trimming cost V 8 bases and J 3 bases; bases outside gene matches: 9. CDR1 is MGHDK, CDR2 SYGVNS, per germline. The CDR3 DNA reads TGTGCCAGCGCAAGCGGGAATAGAGACACCGGGGAGCTGTTTTTT. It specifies CASASGNRDTGELFF.

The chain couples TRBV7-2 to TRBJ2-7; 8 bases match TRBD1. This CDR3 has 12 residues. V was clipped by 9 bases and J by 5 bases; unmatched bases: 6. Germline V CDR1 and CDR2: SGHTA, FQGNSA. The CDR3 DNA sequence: TGTGCCAGTGGACAGGGAAGCAACGAGCAGTACTTC. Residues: CASGQGSNEQYF.

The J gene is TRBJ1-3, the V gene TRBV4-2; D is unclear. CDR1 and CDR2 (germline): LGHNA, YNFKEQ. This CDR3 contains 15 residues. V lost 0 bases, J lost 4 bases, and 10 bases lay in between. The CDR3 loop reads CASSQDWAPGNTIYF. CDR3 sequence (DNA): TGTGCCAGCAGCCAAGATTGGGCTCCGGGAAACACCATATATTTT.

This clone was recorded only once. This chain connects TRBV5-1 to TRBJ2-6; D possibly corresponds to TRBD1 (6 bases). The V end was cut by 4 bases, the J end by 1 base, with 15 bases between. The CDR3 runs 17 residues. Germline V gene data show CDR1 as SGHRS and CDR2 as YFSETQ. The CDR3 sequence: CASSTGDTQSGANVLTF. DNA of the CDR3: TGCGCCAGCAGCACCGGGGACACACAATCTGGGGCCAACGTCCTGACTTTC. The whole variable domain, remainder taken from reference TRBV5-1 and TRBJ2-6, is KAGVTQTPRYLIKTRGQQVTLSCSPISGHRSVSWYQQTPGQGLQFLFEYFSETQRNKGNFPGRFSGRQFSNSRSEMNVSTLELGDSALYLCASSTGDTQSGANVLTFGAGSRLTVL.

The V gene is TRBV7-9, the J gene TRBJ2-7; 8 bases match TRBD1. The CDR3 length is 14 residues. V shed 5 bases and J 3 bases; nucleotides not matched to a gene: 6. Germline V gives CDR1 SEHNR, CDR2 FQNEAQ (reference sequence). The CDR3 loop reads CASSTGQGNYEQYF. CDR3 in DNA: TGTGCCAGCAGCACCGGACAGGGTAACTACGAGCAGTACTTC.